The rows below give T cell receptor beta chains drawn from one sample of a study of regulatory T cells in long-lasting Graves disease. MiXCR was run by TCRdb on the multiplex PCR reads, yielding one entry per CDR3 protein. Of a few hundred thousand distinct CDR3 sequences listed, around 20% are singletons. The sequenced sample was peripheral blood mononuclear cells (PBMCs), obtained when the disease was refractory, from a patient treated with antithyroid drugs. The source of these receptors is a female donor with Graves disease. Each CDR3 is given without its conserved first and last residue. Rows may omit the clone size; those that give it use once, few, many or a size class.

J,size,V,CDR3
TRBJ1-2,few,TRBV7-9,ASTRTEGGYT
TRBJ1-4,.,TRBV4-2,ASSQGSQGAWEKLF
TRBJ2-2,few,TRBV15,ATSRTPGELF
TRBJ2-5,many,TRBV10-3,AISEDPGDGTQY
TRBJ2-7,many,TRBV20-1,SAADVQSGAYEQY
TRBJ2-7,few,TRBV6-1,ASRPTSGGTYEQY
TRBJ2-2,.,TRBV6-1,ASRGQGGGAMDTGELF
TRBJ2-7,many,TRBV7-2,ASSRDNSYEQY
TRBJ2-7,many,TRBV30,AWTSGYEQY
TRBJ1-4,many,TRBV12-3/TRBV12-4,ASSSGQGLEKLF
TRBJ2-3,.,TRBV10-3,ASSEFSGSGGTQY
TRBJ1-1,.,TRBV6-5,ASSFEQGLNTEAF
TRBJ1-2,.,TRBV19,AVRNPYGYT
TRBJ2-5,.,TRBV11-2,ASSAGRQETQY
TRBJ1-1,few,TRBV19,ASSIQATGTNTEAF
TRBJ2-7,many,TRBV2,ASSEALTGYYEQY
TRBJ2-5,many,TRBV27,ASSFLDRAQETQY
TRBJ1-2,many,TRBV12-3/TRBV12-4,ASSFKGANYGYT
TRBJ2-7,many,TRBV27,ASSGRGRELYEQY
TRBJ2-1,once,TRBV20-1,SARDLTSGHSYNEQF
TRBJ1-2,many,TRBV12-3/TRBV12-4,ASSLRQEYGYT
TRBJ2-7,.,TRBV4-1,ASSQVPGTITYEQY
TRBJ2-2,many,TRBV6-1,ASTASLGAGELF
TRBJ1-1,many,TRBV9,ASSVGPVDEAF
TRBJ2-5,many,TRBV20-1,SAEGLAGGTSQETQY
TRBJ2-6,few,TRBV27,ASSFNGANVLT